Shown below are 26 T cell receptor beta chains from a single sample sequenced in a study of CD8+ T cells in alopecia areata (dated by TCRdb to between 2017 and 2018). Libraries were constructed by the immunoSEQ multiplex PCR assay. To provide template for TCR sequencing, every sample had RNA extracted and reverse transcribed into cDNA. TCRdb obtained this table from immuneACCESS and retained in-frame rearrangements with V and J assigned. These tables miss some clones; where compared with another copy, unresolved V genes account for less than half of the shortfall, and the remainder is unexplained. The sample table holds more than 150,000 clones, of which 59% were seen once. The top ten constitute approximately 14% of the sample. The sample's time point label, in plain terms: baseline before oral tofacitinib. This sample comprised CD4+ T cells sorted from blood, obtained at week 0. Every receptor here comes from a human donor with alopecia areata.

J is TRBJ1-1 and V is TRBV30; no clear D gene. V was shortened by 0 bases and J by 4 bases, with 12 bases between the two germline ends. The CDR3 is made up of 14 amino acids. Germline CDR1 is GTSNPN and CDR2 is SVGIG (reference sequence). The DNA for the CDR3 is TGTGCCTGGAGTGTAGGGATTTATAGCACTGAAGCTTTCTTT. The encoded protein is CAWSVGIYSTEAFF.

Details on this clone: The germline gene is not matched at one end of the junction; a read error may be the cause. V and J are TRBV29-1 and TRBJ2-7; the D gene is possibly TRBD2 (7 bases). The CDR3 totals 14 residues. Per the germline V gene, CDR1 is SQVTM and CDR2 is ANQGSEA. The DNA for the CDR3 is TGCAGCGTTGCCCGAAGAGGGGGGGGCTACGGGCAGTACTTC. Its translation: CSVARRGGGYGQYF.

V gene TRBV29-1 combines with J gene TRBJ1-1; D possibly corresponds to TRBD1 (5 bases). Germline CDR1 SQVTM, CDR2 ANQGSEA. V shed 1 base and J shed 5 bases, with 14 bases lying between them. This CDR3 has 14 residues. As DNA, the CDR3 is TGCAGCGTTGAAGGTGCCGGGACGTGGACTGAAGCTTTCTTT. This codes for CSVEGAGTWTEAFF.

In DNA, the CDR3 is TGTGCCAGCAGGCCAACAGGGGTCCGGGAGCTGTTTTTT. It codes for CASRPTGVRELFF. V is TRBV6-5 and J is TRBJ2-2, with 7 bases lining up with TRBD1. The germline V gene has CDR1 MNHEY and CDR2 SVGAGI. The CDR3 extends over 13 amino acids. V was pared by 6 bases and J by 9 bases, with 7 bases of the junction left unmatched.

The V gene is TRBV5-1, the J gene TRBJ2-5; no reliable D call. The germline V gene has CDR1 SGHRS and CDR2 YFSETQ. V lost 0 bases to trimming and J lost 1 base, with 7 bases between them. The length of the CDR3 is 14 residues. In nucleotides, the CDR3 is TGCGCCAGCAGCTTGGATGCCATCCAAGAGACCCAGTACTTC. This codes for CASSLDAIQETQYF.

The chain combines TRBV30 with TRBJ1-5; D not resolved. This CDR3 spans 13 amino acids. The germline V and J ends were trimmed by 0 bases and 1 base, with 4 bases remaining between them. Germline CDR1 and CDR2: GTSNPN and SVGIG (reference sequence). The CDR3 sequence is CAWSVGSNQPQHF. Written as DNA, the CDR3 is TGTGCCTGGAGTGTAGGAAGCAATCAGCCCCAGCATTTT. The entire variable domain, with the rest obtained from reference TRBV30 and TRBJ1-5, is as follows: SQTIHQWPATLVQPVGSPLSLECTVEGTSNPNLYWYRQAAGRGLQLLFYSVGIGQISSEVPQNLSASRPQDRQFILSSKKLLLSDSGFYLCAWSVGSNQPQHFGDGTRLSIL.

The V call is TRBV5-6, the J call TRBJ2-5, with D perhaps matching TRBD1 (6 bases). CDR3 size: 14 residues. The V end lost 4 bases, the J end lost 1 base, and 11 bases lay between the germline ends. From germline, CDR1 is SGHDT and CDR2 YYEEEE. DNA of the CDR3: TGTGCCAGCAGCACTCGGGACATCCAAGAGACCCAGTACTTC. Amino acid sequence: CASSTRDIQETQYF.

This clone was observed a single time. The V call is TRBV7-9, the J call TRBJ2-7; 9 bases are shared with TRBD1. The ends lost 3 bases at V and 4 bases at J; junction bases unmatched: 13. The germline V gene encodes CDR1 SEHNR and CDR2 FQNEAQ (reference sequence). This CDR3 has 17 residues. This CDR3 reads CASSFEGQGSSRYEQYF. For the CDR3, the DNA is TGTGCCAGCAGCTTTGAAGGACAGGGGTCCTCACGTTACGAGCAGTACTTC.

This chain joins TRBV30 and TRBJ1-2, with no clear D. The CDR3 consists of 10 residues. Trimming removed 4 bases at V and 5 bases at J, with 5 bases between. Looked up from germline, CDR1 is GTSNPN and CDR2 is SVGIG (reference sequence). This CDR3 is CAWNGYGYTF. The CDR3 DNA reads TGTGCCTGGAATGGTTATGGCTACACCTTC.

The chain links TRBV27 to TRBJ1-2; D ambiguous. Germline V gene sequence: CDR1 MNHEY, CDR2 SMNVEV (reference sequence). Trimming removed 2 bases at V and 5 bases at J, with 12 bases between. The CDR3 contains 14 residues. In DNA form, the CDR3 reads TGTGCCAGCAGTTTAACCTCTTACGGGTATGGCTACACCTTC. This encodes CASSLTSYGYGYTF.

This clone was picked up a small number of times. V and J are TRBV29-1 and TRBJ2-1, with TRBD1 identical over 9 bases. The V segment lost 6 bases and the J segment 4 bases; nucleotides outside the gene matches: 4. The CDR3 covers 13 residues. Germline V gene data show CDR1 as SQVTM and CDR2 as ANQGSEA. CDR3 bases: TGCAGCGTGGGGGGACAGGGTTACAATGAGCAGTTCTTC. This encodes CSVGGQGYNEQFF.

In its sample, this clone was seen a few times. CDR3 amino acids: CASSPGLADILAKNIQYF. CDR3 sequence (DNA): TGTGCCAGCAGTCCAGGGCTGGCAGACATCCTAGCCAAAAACATTCAGTACTTC. The chain employs TRBV27 and TRBJ2-4; TRBD1 is a possible D gene (5 bases). Trimming pared 5 bases from V and 0 bases from J, leaving 20 bases between. The germline CDR1 and CDR2 sequences are MNHEY and SMNVEV (reference sequence). The CDR3 has 18 residues.

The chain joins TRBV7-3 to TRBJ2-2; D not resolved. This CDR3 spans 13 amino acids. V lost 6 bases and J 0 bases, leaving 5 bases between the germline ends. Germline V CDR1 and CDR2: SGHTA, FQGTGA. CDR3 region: CASSPANTGELFF. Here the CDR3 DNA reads TGTGCCAGCAGTCCTGCGAACACCGGGGAGCTGTTTTTT.

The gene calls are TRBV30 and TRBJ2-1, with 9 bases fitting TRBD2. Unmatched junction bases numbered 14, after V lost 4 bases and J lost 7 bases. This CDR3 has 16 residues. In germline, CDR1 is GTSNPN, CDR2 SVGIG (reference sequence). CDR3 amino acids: CAWTWNSGGTGNEQFF. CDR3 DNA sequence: TGTGCCTGGACCTGGAATAGCGGGGGCACGGGAAATGAGCAGTTCTTC.

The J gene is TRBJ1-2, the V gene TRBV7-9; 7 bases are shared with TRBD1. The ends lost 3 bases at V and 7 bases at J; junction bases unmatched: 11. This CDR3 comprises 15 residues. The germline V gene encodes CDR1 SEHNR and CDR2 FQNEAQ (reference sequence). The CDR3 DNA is TGTGCCAGCAGCTTCCCGGAGACAGGGCGGAGTGGCTACACCTTC. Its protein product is CASSFPETGRSGYTF.

CDR3 protein: CAVREVNYGYTF. The CDR3 bases are TGTGCCGTTAGAGAGGTTAACTATGGCTACACCTTC. The chain has TRBV30 and TRBJ1-2; D is undetermined. The V end lost 8 bases, the J end lost 1 base, and 11 bases lay between the germline ends. Germline-derived CDR1 and CDR2 are GTSNPN and SVGIG (reference sequence). The CDR3 runs to 12 residues.

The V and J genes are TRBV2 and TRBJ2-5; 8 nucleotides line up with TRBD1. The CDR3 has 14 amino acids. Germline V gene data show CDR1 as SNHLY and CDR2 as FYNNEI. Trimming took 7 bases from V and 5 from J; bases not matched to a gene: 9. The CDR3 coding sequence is TGTGCCAGCATACCAGGGGGCCTCTGGGAGACCCAGTACTTC. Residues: CASIPGGLWETQYF.

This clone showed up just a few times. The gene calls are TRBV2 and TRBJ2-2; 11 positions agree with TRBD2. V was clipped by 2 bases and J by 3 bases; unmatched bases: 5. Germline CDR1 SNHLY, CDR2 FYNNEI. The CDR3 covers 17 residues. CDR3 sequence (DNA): TGTGCCAGCAGTGAATCTAGCGGGGGGATCCACACCGGGGAGCTGTTTTTT. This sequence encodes CASSESSGGIHTGELFF.

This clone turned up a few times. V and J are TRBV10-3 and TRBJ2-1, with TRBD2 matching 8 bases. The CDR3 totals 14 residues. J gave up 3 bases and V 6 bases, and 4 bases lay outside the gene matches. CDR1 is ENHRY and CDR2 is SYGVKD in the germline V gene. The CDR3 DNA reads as TGTGCCATCAGGGGCGGGGGGATCTACAATGAGCAGTTCTTC. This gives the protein CAIRGGGIYNEQFF.

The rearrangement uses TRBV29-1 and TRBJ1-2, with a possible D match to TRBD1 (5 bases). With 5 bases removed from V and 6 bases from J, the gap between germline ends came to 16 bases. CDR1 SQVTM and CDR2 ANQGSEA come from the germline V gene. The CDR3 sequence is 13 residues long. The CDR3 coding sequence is TGCAGCGTTTTTGCGGGGCGGAAGGATGGCTACACCTTC. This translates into CSVFAGRKDGYTF.

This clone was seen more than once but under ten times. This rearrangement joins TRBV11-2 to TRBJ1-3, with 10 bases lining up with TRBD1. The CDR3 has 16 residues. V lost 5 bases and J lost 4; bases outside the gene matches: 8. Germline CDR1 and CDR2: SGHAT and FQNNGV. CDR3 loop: CASSNLGQGYGNTIYF. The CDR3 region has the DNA TGTGCCAGCAGCAATTTGGGACAGGGGTACGGAAACACCATATATTTT.

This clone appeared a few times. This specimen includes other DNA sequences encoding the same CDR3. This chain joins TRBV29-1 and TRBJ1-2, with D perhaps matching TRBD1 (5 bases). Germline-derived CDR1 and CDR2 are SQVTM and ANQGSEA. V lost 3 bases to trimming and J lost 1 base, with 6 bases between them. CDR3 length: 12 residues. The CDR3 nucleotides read TGCAGCGTTGACGACAGTAACTATGGCTACACCTTC. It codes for CSVDDSNYGYTF.

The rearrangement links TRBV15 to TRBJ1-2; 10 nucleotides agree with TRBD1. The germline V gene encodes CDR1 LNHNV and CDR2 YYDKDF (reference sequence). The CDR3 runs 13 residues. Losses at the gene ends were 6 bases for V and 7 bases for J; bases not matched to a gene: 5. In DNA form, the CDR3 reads TGTGCCACCAGAAGGGACAGGGGCTCTGGCTACACCTTC. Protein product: CATRRDRGSGYTF. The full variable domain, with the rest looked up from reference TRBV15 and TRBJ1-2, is DAMVIQNPRYQVTQFGKPVTLSCSQTLNHNVMYWYQQKSSQAPKLLFHYYDKDFNNEADTPDNFQSRRPNTSFCFLDIRSPGLGDTAMYLCATRRDRGSGYTFGSGTRLTVV.

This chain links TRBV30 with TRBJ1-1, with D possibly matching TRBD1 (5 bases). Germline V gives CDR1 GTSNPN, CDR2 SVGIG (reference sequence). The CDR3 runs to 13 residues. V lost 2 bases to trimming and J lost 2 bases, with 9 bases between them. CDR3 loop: CAWSNRINTEAFF. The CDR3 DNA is TGTGCCTGGAGTAACAGGATTAACACTGAAGCTTTCTTT.

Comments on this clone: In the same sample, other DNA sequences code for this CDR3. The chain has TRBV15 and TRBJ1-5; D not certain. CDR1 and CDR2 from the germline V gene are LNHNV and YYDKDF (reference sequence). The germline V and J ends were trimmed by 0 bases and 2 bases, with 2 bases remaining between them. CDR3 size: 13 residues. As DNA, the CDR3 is TGTGCCACCAGCAGAGACCGCAATCAGCCCCAGCATTTT. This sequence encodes CATSRDRNQPQHF.

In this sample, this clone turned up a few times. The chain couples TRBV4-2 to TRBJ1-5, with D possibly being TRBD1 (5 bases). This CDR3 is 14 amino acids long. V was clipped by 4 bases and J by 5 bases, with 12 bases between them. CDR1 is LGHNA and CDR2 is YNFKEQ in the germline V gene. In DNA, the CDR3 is TGTGCCAGCAGCCTAGGACATAACGATCAGCCCCAGCATTTT. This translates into CASSLGHNDQPQHF.